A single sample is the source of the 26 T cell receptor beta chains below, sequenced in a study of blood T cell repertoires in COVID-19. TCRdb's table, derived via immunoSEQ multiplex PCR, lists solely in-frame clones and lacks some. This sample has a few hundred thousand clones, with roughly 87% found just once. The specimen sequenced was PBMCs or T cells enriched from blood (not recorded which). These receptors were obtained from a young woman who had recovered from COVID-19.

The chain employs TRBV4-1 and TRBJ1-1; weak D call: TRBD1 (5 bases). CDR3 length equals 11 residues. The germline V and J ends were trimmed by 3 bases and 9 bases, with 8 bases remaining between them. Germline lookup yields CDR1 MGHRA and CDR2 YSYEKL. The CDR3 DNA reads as TGCGCCAGCAGCCAGGCAGGGAAAGCTTTCTTT. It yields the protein CASSQAGKAFF.

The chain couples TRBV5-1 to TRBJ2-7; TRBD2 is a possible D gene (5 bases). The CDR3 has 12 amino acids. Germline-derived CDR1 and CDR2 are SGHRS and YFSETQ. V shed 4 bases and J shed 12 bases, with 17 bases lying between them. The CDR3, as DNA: TGCGCCAGCAGCCCCGGGCGGAGGATGTGGTACTTC. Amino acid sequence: CASSPGRRMWYF.

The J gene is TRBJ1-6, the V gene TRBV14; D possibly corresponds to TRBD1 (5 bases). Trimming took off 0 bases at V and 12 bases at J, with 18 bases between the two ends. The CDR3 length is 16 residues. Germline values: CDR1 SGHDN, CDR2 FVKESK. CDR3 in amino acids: CASSQDPWGGSEPLHF. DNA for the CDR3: TGTGCCAGCAGCCAAGACCCATGGGGGGGTAGCGAACCCCTCCACTTT.

CDR3 residues: CASSYLQGAGSEKLFF. Written as DNA, the CDR3 is TGTGCCAGCAGTTATTTACAGGGGGCAGGGAGTGAAAAACTGTTTTTT. This chain links TRBV6-5 with TRBJ1-4; 9 nucleotides agree with TRBD1. CDR1 is MNHEY and CDR2 is SVGAGI in the germline V gene. V gave up 3 bases and J gave up 7 bases; unmatched junction bases: 9. The CDR3 spans 16 residues.

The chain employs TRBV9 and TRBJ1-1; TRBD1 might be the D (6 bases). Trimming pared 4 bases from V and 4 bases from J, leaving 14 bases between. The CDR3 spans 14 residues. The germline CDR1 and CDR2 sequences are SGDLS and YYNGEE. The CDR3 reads CASSLRGSGTEAFF. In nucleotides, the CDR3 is TGTGCCAGCAGCCTGAGGGGGTCAGGCACTGAAGCTTTCTTT.

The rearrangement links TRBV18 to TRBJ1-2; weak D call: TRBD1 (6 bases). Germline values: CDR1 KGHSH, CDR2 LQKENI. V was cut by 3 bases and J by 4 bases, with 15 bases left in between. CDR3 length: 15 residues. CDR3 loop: CASSPVGGPAYGYTF. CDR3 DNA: TGTGCCAGCTCACCGGTGGGGGGGCCGGCCTATGGCTACACCTTC.

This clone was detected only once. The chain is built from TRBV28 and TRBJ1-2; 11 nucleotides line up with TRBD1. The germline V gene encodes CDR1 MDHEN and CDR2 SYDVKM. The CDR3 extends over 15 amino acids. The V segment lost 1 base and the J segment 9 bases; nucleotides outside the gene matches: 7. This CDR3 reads CASSLYFRTGGSYTF. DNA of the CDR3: TGTGCCAGCAGTTTATATTTTCGGACAGGGGGCAGCTACACCTTC.

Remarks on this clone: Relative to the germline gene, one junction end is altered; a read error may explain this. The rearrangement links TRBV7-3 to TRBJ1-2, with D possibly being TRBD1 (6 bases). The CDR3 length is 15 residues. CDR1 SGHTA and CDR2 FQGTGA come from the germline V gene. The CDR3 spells CASSLTGGRGFGYTF. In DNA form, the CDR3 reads TGCGCCAGCAGCCTAACCGGGGGGCGCGGGTTTGGCTACACCTTC.

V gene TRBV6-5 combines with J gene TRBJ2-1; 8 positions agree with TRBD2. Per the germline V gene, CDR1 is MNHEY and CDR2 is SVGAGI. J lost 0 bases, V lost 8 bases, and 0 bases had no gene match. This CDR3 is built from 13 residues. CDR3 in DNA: TGTGCCAGCGGGACTAGCTCCTACAATGAGCAGTTCTTC. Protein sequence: CASGTSSYNEQFF.

As DNA, the CDR3 is TGTGCCAGTAGTTTGGGACTAGCGGGCTACGAGCAGTACTTC. Its protein product is CASSLGLAGYEQYF. The chain is built from TRBV19 and TRBJ2-7, with TRBD2 identical over 12 bases. CDR1 and CDR2 from the germline V gene are LNHDA and SQIVND (reference sequence). The CDR3 has 14 amino acids. The junction had 2 bases not matched to a gene; V was cut back by 5 bases and J by 3 bases.

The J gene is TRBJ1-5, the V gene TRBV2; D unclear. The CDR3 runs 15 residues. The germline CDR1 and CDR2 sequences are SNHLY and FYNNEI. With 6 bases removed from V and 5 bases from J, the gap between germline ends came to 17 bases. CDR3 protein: CASSALGRRDQPQHF. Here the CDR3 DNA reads TGTGCCAGCAGCGCCCTGGGCAGGCGGGATCAGCCCCAGCATTTT.

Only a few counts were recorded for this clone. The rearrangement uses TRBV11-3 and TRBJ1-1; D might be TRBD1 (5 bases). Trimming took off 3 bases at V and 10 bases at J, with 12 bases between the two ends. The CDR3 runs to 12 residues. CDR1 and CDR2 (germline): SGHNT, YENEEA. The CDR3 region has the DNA TGTGCCAGCAGCTTCACAGGTCATGCAGCTTTCTTT. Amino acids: CASSFTGHAAFF.

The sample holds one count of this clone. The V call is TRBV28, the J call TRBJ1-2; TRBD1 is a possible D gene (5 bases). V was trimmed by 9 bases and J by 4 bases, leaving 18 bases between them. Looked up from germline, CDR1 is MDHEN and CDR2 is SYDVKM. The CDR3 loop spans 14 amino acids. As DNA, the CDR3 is TGTGCCAGTCAACTCCCCGACAGAGGCTATGGCTACACCTTC. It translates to CASQLPDRGYGYTF.

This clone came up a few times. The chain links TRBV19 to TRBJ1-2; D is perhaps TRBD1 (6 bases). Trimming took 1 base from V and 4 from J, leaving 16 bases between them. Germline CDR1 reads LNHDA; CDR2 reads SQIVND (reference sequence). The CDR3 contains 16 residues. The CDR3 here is CASSIVRGGDGYGYTF. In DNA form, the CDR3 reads TGTGCCAGTAGTATAGTCAGGGGTGGAGACGGCTATGGCTACACCTTC.

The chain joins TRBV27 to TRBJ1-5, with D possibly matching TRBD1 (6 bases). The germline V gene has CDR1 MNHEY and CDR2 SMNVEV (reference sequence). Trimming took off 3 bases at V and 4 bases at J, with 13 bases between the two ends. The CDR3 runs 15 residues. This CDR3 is CASSFARGGNQPQHF. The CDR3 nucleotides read TGTGCCAGCAGTTTCGCCAGGGGTGGTAATCAGCCCCAGCATTTT.

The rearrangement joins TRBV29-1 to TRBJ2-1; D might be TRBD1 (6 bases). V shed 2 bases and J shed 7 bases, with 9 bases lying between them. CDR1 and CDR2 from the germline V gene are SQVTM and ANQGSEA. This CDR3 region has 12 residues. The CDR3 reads CSVEKGTNEQFF. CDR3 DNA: TGCAGCGTTGAAAAGGGGACAAATGAGCAGTTCTTC.

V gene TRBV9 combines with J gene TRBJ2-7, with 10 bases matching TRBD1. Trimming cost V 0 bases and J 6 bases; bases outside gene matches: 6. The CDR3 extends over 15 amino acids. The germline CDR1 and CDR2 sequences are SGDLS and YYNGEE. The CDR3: CASSVAPDRGSEQYF. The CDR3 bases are TGTGCCAGCAGCGTAGCCCCGGACAGGGGGAGCGAGCAGTACTTC.

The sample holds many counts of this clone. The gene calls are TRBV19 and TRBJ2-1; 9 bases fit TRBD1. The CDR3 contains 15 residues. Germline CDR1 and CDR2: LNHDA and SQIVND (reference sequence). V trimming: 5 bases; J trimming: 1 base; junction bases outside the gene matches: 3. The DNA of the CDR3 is TGTGCCAGTAGTGCAGGACAGGGGTCCTACAATGAGCAGTTCTTC. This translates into CASSAGQGSYNEQFF. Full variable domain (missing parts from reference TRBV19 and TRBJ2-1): DGGITQSPKYLFRKEGQNVTLSCEQNLNHDAMYWYRQDPGQGLRLIYYSQIVNDFQKGDIAEGYSVSREKKESFPLTVTSAQKNPTAFYLCASSAGQGSYNEQFFGPGTRLTVL.

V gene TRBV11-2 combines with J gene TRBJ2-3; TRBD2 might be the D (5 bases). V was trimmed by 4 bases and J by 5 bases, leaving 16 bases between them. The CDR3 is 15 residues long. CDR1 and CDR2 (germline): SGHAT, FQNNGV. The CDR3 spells CASSSYTLAKDTQYF. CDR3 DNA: TGTGCCAGCAGCTCATATACGCTAGCAAAAGATACGCAGTATTTT.

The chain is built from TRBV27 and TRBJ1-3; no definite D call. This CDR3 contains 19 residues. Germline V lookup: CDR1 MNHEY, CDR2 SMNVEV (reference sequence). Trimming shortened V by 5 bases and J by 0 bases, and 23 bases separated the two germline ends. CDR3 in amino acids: CASSPLPTVQYISGNTIYF. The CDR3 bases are TGTGCCAGCAGTCCCCTCCCAACCGTACAGTACATCTCTGGAAACACCATATATTTT.

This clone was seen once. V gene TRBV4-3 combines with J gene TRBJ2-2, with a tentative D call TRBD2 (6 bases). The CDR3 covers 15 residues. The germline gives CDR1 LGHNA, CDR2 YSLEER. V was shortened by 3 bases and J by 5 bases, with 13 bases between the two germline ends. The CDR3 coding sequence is TGCGCCAGCAGCCATGATCAGACTAGAACCGGGGAGCTGTTTTTT. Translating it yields CASSHDQTRTGELFF.

The CDR3 protein is CASSPDTDTEAFF. Written as DNA, the CDR3 is TGTGCCAGCTCACCCGACACAGACACTGAAGCTTTCTTT. The chain recombines TRBV18 with TRBJ1-1, with D unresolved. Germline V gene data show CDR1 as KGHSH and CDR2 as LQKENI. V was clipped by 3 bases and J by 3 bases, with 8 bases between them. CDR3 size: 13 residues.

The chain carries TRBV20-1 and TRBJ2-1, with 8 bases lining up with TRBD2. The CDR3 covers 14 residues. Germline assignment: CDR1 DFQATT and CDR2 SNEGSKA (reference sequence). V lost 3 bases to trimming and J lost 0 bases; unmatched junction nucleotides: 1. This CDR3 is CSASTSGSYNEQFF. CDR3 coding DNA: TGCAGTGCTAGTACTAGCGGCTCCTACAATGAGCAGTTCTTC.

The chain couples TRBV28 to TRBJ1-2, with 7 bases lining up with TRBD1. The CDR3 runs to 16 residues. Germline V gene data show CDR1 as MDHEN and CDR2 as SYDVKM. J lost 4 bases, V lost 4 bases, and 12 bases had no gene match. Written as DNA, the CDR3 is TGTGCCAGCAGTTCGGGACCCTCGGGACAGTTCTATGGCTACACCTTC. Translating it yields CASSSGPSGQFYGYTF.

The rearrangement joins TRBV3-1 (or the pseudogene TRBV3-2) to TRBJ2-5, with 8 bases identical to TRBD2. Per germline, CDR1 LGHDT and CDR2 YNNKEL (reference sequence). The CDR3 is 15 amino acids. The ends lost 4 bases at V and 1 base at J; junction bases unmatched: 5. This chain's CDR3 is CASSRLAGCQETQYF. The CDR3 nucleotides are TGTGCCAGCAGCCGATTAGCGGGGTGCCAAGAGACCCAGTACTTC.

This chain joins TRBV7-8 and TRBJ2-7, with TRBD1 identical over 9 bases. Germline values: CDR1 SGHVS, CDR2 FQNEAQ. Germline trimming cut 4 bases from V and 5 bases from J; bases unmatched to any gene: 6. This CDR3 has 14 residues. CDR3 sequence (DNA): TGTGCCAGCAGCTCGGGGACAGGGTTGGACGAGCAGTACTTC. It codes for CASSSGTGLDEQYF.